The 28 T cell receptor beta chains below all came from one sample that was sequenced in a study of PD-1 blockade in classical Hodgkin lymphoma. Time point defined: newly diagnosed, previously untreated cHL patient sample. CD4+ T cells were purified from thawed PBMCs by magnetic negative selection. Clones were sequenced by immunoSEQ multiplex PCR, and TCRdb holds only the in-frame ones, with some missing. The repertoire includes 20,000 to 30,000 clones, 75% to 95% of them detected once, and approximately 0.53% sits in the top ten. The specimen was CD4+ T cells from blood. Source of these receptors: a human donor with classical Hodgkin lymphoma.

The chain employs TRBV5-6 and TRBJ2-7; D perhaps matches TRBD2 (5 bases). The germline CDR1 and CDR2 sequences are SGHDT and YYEEEE. The length of the CDR3 is 15 residues. Trimming removed 6 bases at V and 5 bases at J, with 21 bases between. The CDR3 is CASNDVGGSYDEQYF. In DNA form, the CDR3 reads TGTGCCAGCAACGACGTAGGAGGAAGTTACGACGAGCAGTACTTC.

The chain joins TRBV4-1 to TRBJ1-3; D is possibly TRBD1 (5 bases). CDR3 size: 18 residues. CDR1 and CDR2 from the germline V gene are MGHRA and YSYEKL. V was shortened by 0 bases and J by 4 bases, with 19 bases between the two germline ends. For the CDR3, the DNA is TGCGCCAGCAGCCAAGAAGGAACGGGACCCAGGACAGGAAACACCATATATTTT. Translation gives CASSQEGTGPRTGNTIYF.

The chain is built from TRBV6-5 and TRBJ2-5; 8 bases match TRBD1. J lost 5 bases, V lost 6 bases, and 5 bases had no gene match. Germline V lookup: CDR1 MNHEY, CDR2 SVGAGI. This CDR3 region has 13 residues. The CDR3 DNA follows: TGTGCCAGCAGACCAGGGGGCTTTGAGACCCAGTACTTC. It codes for CASRPGGFETQYF.

The CDR3 bases are TGCGCCAGCAGCCAATTACCCGGGAACACTGAAGCTTTCTTT. Its translation is CASSQLPGNTEAFF. This rearrangement joins TRBV4-1 to TRBJ1-1; no reliable D call. CDR1 is MGHRA, CDR2 YSYEKL, per germline. This CDR3 has 14 residues. Trimming shortened V by 2 bases and J by 1 base, and 8 bases separated the two germline ends.

The V call is TRBV5-1, the J call TRBJ2-7; the match to TRBD2 covers 13 bases. There are 15 residues in the CDR3. Germline trimming cut 2 bases from V and 3 bases from J; bases unmatched to any gene: 2. Germline-derived CDR1 and CDR2 are SGHRS and YFSETQ. As DNA, the CDR3 is TGCGCCAGCAGCTTCGGGACTAGCGGGGACTACGAGCAGTACTTC. Its translation is CASSFGTSGDYEQYF.

The V gene is TRBV5-5, the J gene TRBJ2-1; TRBD2 aligns across 12 bases. The CDR3 runs 16 residues. The germline gives CDR1 SGHKS, CDR2 YYEKEE (reference sequence). With V trimmed by 0 bases and J by 6 bases, 4 bases remained unmatched. CDR3 DNA sequence: TGTGCCAGCAGCTTGGGGGAGGGACTAGCGGGCAATGAGCAGTTCTTC. Protein sequence: CASSLGEGLAGNEQFF.

The J gene is TRBJ1-2, the V gene TRBV5-1; 8 positions match TRBD1. V lost 2 bases to trimming and J lost 4 bases; unmatched junction nucleotides: 7. CDR3 length: 15 residues. Germline V gives CDR1 SGHRS, CDR2 YFSETQ. CDR3: CASSLTRTGLYGYTF. Written as DNA, the CDR3 is TGCGCCAGCAGCTTAACCCGGACAGGGCTCTATGGCTACACCTTC.

This rearrangement joins TRBV6-1 to TRBJ1-1; a possible D gene is TRBD1 (5 bases). The V gene lost 3 bases and the J gene lost 4 bases, with 12 bases spanning the gap. Germline CDR1 is MNHNS and CDR2 is SASEGT. The CDR3 contains 14 residues. The DNA of the CDR3 is TGTGCCAGCAGTGAGGGAGGGGTCTTCACTGAAGCTTTCTTT. Translated: CASSEGGVFTEAFF.

This clone was picked up one time. The genes are TRBV10-1 and TRBJ2-1; either TRBD1 or TRBD2 may supply D (7 bases each). This CDR3 is built from 16 residues. Germline-derived CDR1 and CDR2 are WNHNN and SYGVQD (reference sequence). V was shortened by 0 bases and J by 4 bases, with 13 bases between the two germline ends. CDR3 DNA sequence: TGCGCCAGCAGTGAGTCCTCCCAGGGGGGGTACAATGAGCAGTTCTTC. It encodes CASSESSQGGYNEQFF.

This clone was counted once. This chain joins TRBV2 and TRBJ2-3, with D hard to call. CDR3 size: 15 residues. Trimming took 6 bases from V and 2 from J, leaving 15 bases between them. The germline gives CDR1 SNHLY, CDR2 FYNNEI. This chain's CDR3 is CASSPAWQLTDTQYF. The CDR3 nucleotides are TGTGCCAGCAGCCCGGCGTGGCAGCTCACAGATACGCAGTATTTT.

The chain is built from TRBV6-6 and TRBJ1-5; TRBD1 is a possible D gene (6 bases). V lost 6 bases and J lost 4, with 13 bases in between. The length of the CDR3 is 14 residues. Per the germline V gene, CDR1 is MNHNY and CDR2 is SVGAGI (reference sequence). CDR3 loop: CASRFRDTNQPQHF. CDR3 in DNA: TGTGCCAGCAGGTTCCGGGACACTAATCAGCCCCAGCATTTT.

The chain links TRBV5-6 to TRBJ2-3, with D perhaps given as TRBD1 or TRBD2 (6 bases each). This CDR3 is 15 amino acids long. The V and J ends lost 4 bases and 4 bases respectively, with 16 bases between them. Germline CDR1 reads SGHDT; CDR2 reads YYEEEE. CDR3 bases: TGTGCCAGCAGCCCAGTCATGGGGGGCGCAGATACGCAGTATTTT. Protein: CASSPVMGGADTQYF.

The chain couples TRBV5-1 to TRBJ2-7, with D maybe TRBD2 (5 bases). The CDR3 runs to 13 residues. Germline CDR1 reads SGHRS; CDR2 reads YFSETQ. V was shortened by 1 base and J by 3 bases, with 8 bases between the two germline ends. CDR3 bases: TGCGCCAGCAGCTTGCAGAGGGACTACGAGCAGTACTTC. It yields the protein CASSLQRDYEQYF.

The chain recombines TRBV5-1 with TRBJ2-1; D gene uncertain. Germline loops: CDR1 SGHRS, CDR2 YFSETQ. The CDR3 spans 13 residues. V was cut by 0 bases and J by 9 bases, with 10 bases left in between. CDR3 DNA sequence: TGCGCCAGCAGCTTGGCCGCCGGTGCTGAGCAGTTCTTC. This sequence encodes CASSLAAGAEQFF.

In this sample, this clone turned up once. The chain joins TRBV6-5 to TRBJ1-6; no reliable D call. The V gene's germline CDR1 is MNHEY and CDR2 SVGAGI. V was cut by 4 bases and J by 8 bases, with 15 bases left in between. CDR3 length: 15 residues. The chain's CDR3 is CASSSPSSEDSPLHF. In nucleotides, the CDR3 is TGTGCCAGCAGTTCCCCCAGCAGCGAAGATTCACCCCTCCACTTT.

The chain carries TRBV18 and TRBJ2-2; D call uncertain. This CDR3 comprises 15 residues. Germline-derived CDR1 and CDR2 are KGHSH and LQKENI. Between the trimmed V and J ends, which lost 5 bases and 1 base, there was a span of 11 bases. Written as DNA, the CDR3 is TGTGCCAGCTCAATCCGGCACCTGAACACCGGGGAGCTGTTTTTT. It is translated as CASSIRHLNTGELFF.

This clone was seen a single time. The CDR3 loop reads CASGIRGMSNQPQHF. The CDR3 nucleotides read TGTGCCAGCGGCATCAGGGGAATGAGCAATCAGCCCCAGCATTTT. V is TRBV28 and J is TRBJ1-5; maybe TRBD1 (6 bases). The germline V gene has CDR1 MDHEN and CDR2 SYDVKM. The CDR3 has 15 residues. Trimming pared 8 bases from V and 1 base from J, leaving 15 bases between.

The chain carries TRBV11-3 and TRBJ2-5; 8 bases map to TRBD1. Germline V CDR1 and CDR2: SGHNT, YENEEA. V lost 5 bases, J lost 3 bases, and 11 bases stayed unmatched. The CDR3 runs to 16 residues. CDR3 nucleotides: TGTGCCAGCAGCGACAGGGGACACGGATTAGAAGAGACCCAGTACTTC. It is translated as CASSDRGHGLEETQYF.

The V call is TRBV9, the J call TRBJ2-1, with 10 positions matching TRBD2. V shed 4 bases and J 10 bases; nucleotides not matched to a gene: 5. The CDR3 has 13 residues. The germline V gene has CDR1 SGDLS and CDR2 YYNGEE. The CDR3 is CASSSLAGGEQFF. The CDR3 DNA reads TGTGCCAGCAGCTCGTTAGCGGGGGGCGAGCAGTTCTTC.

V and J are TRBV5-1 and TRBJ1-1; a weak D match, TRBD1 (6 bases). The germline V gene encodes CDR1 SGHRS and CDR2 YFSETQ. V dropped 0 bases and J dropped 4 bases, with 16 bases sitting between them. The CDR3 spans 16 residues. This CDR3 is CASSLGGGRRLTEAFF. CDR3 DNA sequence: TGCGCCAGCAGCTTGGGTGGGGGCCGGCGACTCACTGAAGCTTTCTTT.

The chain has TRBV7-2 and TRBJ2-5, with no clear D. The CDR3 totals 13 residues. Looked up from germline, CDR1 is SGHTA and CDR2 is FQGNSA. The ends were cut back, 5 bases at V and 5 bases at J, with 12 bases in the middle. In DNA form, the CDR3 reads TGTGCCAGCAGCATCGATAGTTGGGAGACCCAGTACTTC. Its protein is CASSIDSWETQYF.

The CDR3 nucleotides are TGTGCCAGCAGTGAAATAACTAGCGGGGGGCGGTACACAGATACGCAGTATTTT. This encodes CASSEITSGGRYTDTQYF. The chain is built from TRBV6-1 and TRBJ2-3; 12 bases align to TRBD2. CDR3 length: 18 amino acids. V gave up 2 bases and J gave up 2 bases; unmatched junction bases: 8. Germline lookup yields CDR1 MNHNS and CDR2 SASEGT.

The chain employs TRBV5-6 and TRBJ2-5, with TRBD1 matching 10 bases. Per the germline V gene, CDR1 is SGHDT and CDR2 is YYEEEE. This CDR3 spans 15 amino acids. V shed 4 bases, J shed 4 bases, and the junction held 7 bases outside the gene matches. Here the CDR3 reads CASSVPGQGIETQYF. DNA for the CDR3: TGTGCCAGCAGCGTGCCGGGACAGGGGATAGAGACCCAGTACTTC.

This clone was detected only once. This chain joins TRBV6-5 and TRBJ2-7, with 9 bases fitting TRBD2. Losses at the gene ends were 6 bases for V and 0 bases for J; bases not matched to a gene: 3. The CDR3 has 14 amino acids. Germline-derived CDR1 and CDR2 are MNHEY and SVGAGI. Here the CDR3 DNA reads TGTGCCAGCAGCCCGGGACTAGCCTCCTACGAGCAGTACTTC. Protein: CASSPGLASYEQYF.

The chain has TRBV30 and TRBJ1-1; 8 bases are a match to TRBD1. The CDR3 sequence is 13 residues long. The junction had 9 bases not matched to a gene; V was cut back by 7 bases and J by 5 bases. Germline values: CDR1 GTSNPN, CDR2 SVGIG (reference sequence). CDR3 in DNA: TGTGCCTCGACCCTGGACAGGGTTACTGAAGCTTTCTTT. Its translation is CASTLDRVTEAFF.

The V gene is TRBV6-5, the J gene TRBJ2-1, with D hard to call. Germline CDR1 reads MNHEY; CDR2 reads SVGAGI. The CDR3 sequence is 15 residues long. Trimming took off 2 bases at V and 5 bases at J, with 13 bases between the two ends. CDR3 DNA: TGTGCCAGCAGTTACAATTCCTACGGCCACAATGAGCAGTTCTTC. The encoded protein is CASSYNSYGHNEQFF.

V and J are TRBV18 and TRBJ2-5, with TRBD1 identical over 8 bases. Losses at the gene ends were 3 bases for V and 5 bases for J; bases not matched to a gene: 5. This CDR3 comprises 14 residues. The V gene's germline CDR1 is KGHSH and CDR2 LQKENI. DNA for the CDR3: TGTGCCAGCTCACCGACAGGGGTACTTGAGACCCAGTACTTC. Its protein product is CASSPTGVLETQYF.

The chain uses TRBV7-8 and TRBJ2-5; 10 nucleotides agree with TRBD2. The CDR3 has 15 amino acids. Germline-derived CDR1 and CDR2 are SGHVS and FQNEAQ. V dropped 5 bases and J dropped 7; count of bases not matched to a gene: 10. CDR3 region: CASSPLAGAGATQYF. CDR3 sequence (DNA): TGTGCCAGCAGCCCCCTAGCGGGGGCCGGAGCGACCCAGTACTTC.